The source of this TCR beta chain is a study of T cells expressing NK-cell markers. General study findings and limits: The study found these clonotypes also leading the CD3+CD56-NKG2C+ fraction in a few donors. The study found dominant NKG2C+ clonotypes at about 1.0-8% of CD8+ T cells in about six donors.

Concerning this clonotype: Its antigen is undetermined.

TCRdb re-called the 5' RACE reads; every CDR3 protein appears as one record, without DNA. This table lists some 460,000 distinct CDR3 sequences. There are 17 residues in the CDR3. Per the germline V gene, CDR1 is LNHDA and CDR2 is SQIVND (reference sequence). The chain employs TRBV19 and TRBJ2-7; the TRBD2 assignment by TCRdb is unverifiable without DNA. The receptor's source is a woman aged 45-65 years in good health. Input material: blood T cells: a sorted CD56 or NKG2C T cell subset, CD4+ or CD8+ T cells, or bulk PBMC T cells (not recorded which). The CDR3: CASSQFRTSGKTYEQYF.